This T cell receptor beta chain stems from a study of cytomegalovirus exposure and HLA in healthy donors. Study-level findings and limits: Data from an earlier analysis indicated that most TCR beta V segments were productive either about 87% or about 30% of the time.

This CDR3 has 15 residues. For this clone: Its antigen is not identified.

13 Jbeta primers and 60 Vbeta primers were used for the PCR. Using immunoSEQ multiplex PCR, the repertoire was profiled, and TCRdb retains in-frame clones only, with some absent. The sample holds more than 100,000 clones. The sample taken for sequencing was PBMCs. The receptor was isolated from a woman aged 40-49 years in good health and CMV-seronegative. The chain joins TRBV21-1 to TRBJ1-2; TRBD1, the table's D call, lacks a check against the DNA. TRBV21-1 is a pseudogene segment. CDR3 DNA: TGTGCCAGCAGCCACTACGGCAGGGGGCGGGATGGCTACACCTTC. Translating gives CASSHYGRGRDGYTF.